Following are 28 T cell receptor beta chains from one sample sequenced in a study of T-cell memory formation after mild COVID-19. TCRdb fed the 5' RACE reads into MiXCR, producing one record per CDR3 protein. The sample carries about 170,000 distinct CDR3 sequences, approximately 12% recorded once. Sample: PBMCs or a T cell subset sorted from them (not recorded which). All receptors derive from a man between 18 and 29 years old who had mild COVID-19 (a few samples of this study predate the infection). Cell type and time point are not known.

The V gene is TRBV2, the J gene TRBJ1-6; TRBD1 matches 8 bases. The CDR3 is made up of 13 amino acids. Germline CDR1 SNHLY, CDR2 FYNNEI. V was clipped by 10 bases and J by 8 bases; unmatched bases: 7. Here the CDR3 reads CANPLDRDSPLHF. CDR3 DNA: TGTGCCAATCCACTGGACAGGGATTCACCCCTCCACTTT.

This clonotype occurred a few times. The rearrangement joins TRBV7-8 to TRBJ2-2; unclear D gene. This CDR3 is 14 amino acids long. Germline values: CDR1 SGHVS, CDR2 FQNEAQ. Trimming left V 11 bases short and J 0 bases short, with 13 bases between. The DNA of the CDR3 is TGTGCCGGTCGAGGTTACTCGAACACCGGGGAGCTGTTTTTT. Encoded protein: CAGRGYSNTGELFF.

The rearrangement joins TRBV25-1 to TRBJ1-2; D possibly corresponds to TRBD1 (6 bases). V gave up 0 bases and J gave up 7 bases, with 12 bases separating them. There are 14 residues in the CDR3. Germline CDR1 is MGHDK and CDR2 is SYGVNS. The CDR3 sequence: CASSEYAGGRGYTF. For the CDR3, the DNA is TGTGCCAGCAGTGAATATGCCGGGGGCCGTGGCTACACCTTC.

The rearrangement uses TRBV5-1 and TRBJ1-3, with D uncertain. The germline V gene encodes CDR1 SGHRS and CDR2 YFSETQ. The CDR3 loop spans 13 amino acids. Trimming cost V 4 bases and J 4 bases, with 9 bases left between them. The CDR3, as DNA: TGCGCCAGCAGCCCTGAGTCCGGAAACACCATATATTTT. This codes for CASSPESGNTIYF. Combining the CDR3 with reference TRBV5-1 and TRBJ1-3 gives the whole variable domain KAGVTQTPRYLIKTRGQQVTLSCSPISGHRSVSWYQQTPGQGLQFLFEYFSETQRNKGNFPGRFSGRQFSNSRSEMNVSTLELGDSALYLCASSPESGNTIYFGEGSWLTVV.

The chain is built from TRBV5-4 and TRBJ1-1, with TRBD1 as a possible D gene (5 bases). The CDR3 has 16 amino acids. Germline V gives CDR1 SGHNT, CDR2 YYREEE (reference sequence). Trimming stripped 1 base from V and 0 bases from J, with 13 bases between. CDR3 loop: CASSLRQNALNTEAFF. The CDR3 nucleotides read TGTGCCAGCAGCTTGAGACAGAACGCCCTGAACACTGAAGCTTTCTTT. Variable domain in full (rest from reference TRBV5-4 and TRBJ1-1): ETGVTQSPTHLIKTRGQQVTLRCSSQSGHNTVSWYQQALGQGPQFIFQYYREEENGRGNFPPRFSGLQFPNYSSELNVNALELDDSALYLCASSLRQNALNTEAFFGQGTRLTVV.

V gene TRBV6-2 or TRBV6-3 combines with J gene TRBJ2-7; 7 bases are shared with TRBD2. This CDR3 contains 16 residues. V lost 0 bases and J lost 2; bases outside the gene matches: 7. CDR1 is MNHEY and CDR2 is SVGEGT in the germline V gene. The CDR3 loop reads CASSYSFGTNPYEQYF. Here the CDR3 DNA reads TGTGCCAGCAGTTACTCATTTGGGACTAACCCCTACGAGCAGTACTTC.

The CDR3 nucleotides are TGTGCCAGCAGTAGCGTGGATTCCTATGGCTACACCTTC. It specifies CASSSVDSYGYTF. The chain employs TRBV6-2 or TRBV6-3 and TRBJ1-2; D remains unclear. V lost 5 bases and J 4 bases, leaving 11 bases between the germline ends. Per the germline V gene, CDR1 is MNHEY and CDR2 is SVGEGT. This CDR3 contains 13 residues.

In its sample, this clonotype was seen many times. The chain employs TRBV7-2 and TRBJ2-3, with TRBD1 as a possible D gene (5 bases). Germline V gives CDR1 SGHTA, CDR2 FQGNSA. Trimming stripped 6 bases from V and 4 bases from J, with 8 bases between. There are 12 residues in the CDR3. Written as DNA, the CDR3 is TGTGCCAGCAGGGGGCAATCAGATACGCAGTATTTT. As protein: CASRGQSDTQYF.

The V gene is TRBV6-2 or TRBV6-3, the J gene TRBJ2-3; weak D call: TRBD2 (5 bases). CDR3 size: 19 residues. V was shortened by 2 bases and J by 2 bases, with 23 bases between the two germline ends. Germline CDR1 reads MNHEY; CDR2 reads SVGEGT. CDR3 protein: CASSYRRGKPEGSTDTQYF. For the CDR3, the DNA is TGTGCCAGCAGTTACCGCCGGGGAAAACCCGAGGGTTCCACAGATACGCAGTATTTT.

The chain recombines TRBV2 with TRBJ2-1; TRBD1 matches 10 bases. The CDR3 contains 14 residues. Per the germline V gene, CDR1 is SNHLY and CDR2 is FYNNEI. The junction had 3 bases not matched to a gene; V was cut back by 6 bases and J by 4 bases. The CDR3 sequence is CASRVDRGYNEQFF. The CDR3 coding sequence is TGTGCCAGCAGGGTGGACAGGGGGTACAATGAGCAGTTCTTC.

This clonotype was counted many times. The V and J genes are TRBV20-1 and TRBJ2-3; 9 bases match TRBD1. With V trimmed by 6 bases and J by 1 base, 5 bases remained unmatched. There are 14 residues in the CDR3. In germline, CDR1 is DFQATT, CDR2 SNEGSKA (reference sequence). The CDR3 DNA sequence: TGCAGTGCAAACAGGGGGCTGGGCACAGATACGCAGTATTTT. Its protein product is CSANRGLGTDTQYF.

The chain employs TRBV20-1 and TRBJ1-2, with 7 bases matching TRBD1. There are 13 residues in the CDR3. Germline V CDR1 and CDR2: DFQATT, SNEGSKA (reference sequence). With 3 bases clipped from V and 2 bases from J, the junction kept 3 bases outside the gene matches. The CDR3 region has the DNA TGCAGTGCTAGGCGGGACAGAAACTATGGCTACACCTTC. Its translation: CSARRDRNYGYTF.

This sequence joins TRBV18 and TRBJ1-1; a weak D match, TRBD1 (6 bases). Germline assignment: CDR1 KGHSH and CDR2 LQKENI. Trimming took off 3 bases at V and 4 bases at J, with 15 bases between the two ends. This CDR3 has 15 residues. DNA of the CDR3: TGTGCCAGCTCACCCGCCGGCAGGGGAGGCACTGAAGCTTTCTTT. Residues: CASSPAGRGGTEAFF.

The chain combines TRBV6-5 with TRBJ1-1; possible D gene TRBD1, 5 bases. This CDR3 spans 13 amino acids. Germline CDR1 and CDR2: MNHEY and SVGAGI. Trimming cost V 0 bases and J 11 bases, with 13 bases left between them. The CDR3 sequence: CASSYSRGGYAFF. The CDR3 region has the DNA TGTGCCAGCAGTTACTCACGGGGGGGGTATGCTTTCTTT.

In this sample, this clonotype turned up a few times. CDR3: CASTEGNTEAFF. As DNA, the CDR3 is TGTGCCAGTACTGAAGGGAACACTGAAGCTTTCTTT. The chain joins TRBV19 to TRBJ1-1; D is undetermined. This CDR3 has 12 residues. Germline CDR1 reads LNHDA; CDR2 reads SQIVND (reference sequence). The germline V and J ends were trimmed by 7 bases and 1 base, with 7 bases remaining between them. Complete variable domain (other parts from reference TRBV19 and TRBJ1-1): DGGITQSPKYLFRKEGQNVTLSCEQNLNHDAMYWYRQDPGQGLRLIYYSQIVNDFQKGDIAEGYSVSREKKESFPLTVTSAQKNPTAFYLCASTEGNTEAFFGQGTRLTVV.

V and J are TRBV2 and TRBJ2-5; no clear D. The CDR3 is made up of 12 amino acids. V was shortened by 6 bases and J by 2 bases, with 7 bases between the two germline ends. The germline V gene has CDR1 SNHLY and CDR2 FYNNEI. CDR3 DNA: TGTGCCAGCAGGGCGGATCAAGAGACCCAGTACTTC. Amino acid sequence: CASRADQETQYF.

This clonotype occurred a few times. This sequence joins TRBV7-2 and TRBJ2-1, with TRBD2 matching 12 bases. Trimming removed 4 bases from V and 2 bases from J; junction bases left unmatched: 3. The CDR3 contains 16 residues. CDR1 is SGHTA, CDR2 FQGNSA, per germline. The CDR3 DNA follows: TGTGCCAGCAGCTCCCGACTAGCGGGGGCCTACAATGAGCAGTTCTTC. It specifies CASSSRLAGAYNEQFF.

This clonotype was found many times. This chain joins TRBV7-9 and TRBJ1-1; 7 bases line up with TRBD1. The V segment lost 3 bases and the J segment 1 base; nucleotides outside the gene matches: 2. The CDR3 spans 14 residues. Germline V CDR1 and CDR2: SEHNR, FQNEAQ (reference sequence). The CDR3 coding sequence is TGTGCCAGCAGCTTGGGGACAGCGAACACTGAAGCTTTCTTT. Its protein is CASSLGTANTEAFF.

The chain recombines TRBV7-2 with TRBJ2-3, with 10 bases identical to TRBD2. The CDR3 runs 16 residues. Looked up from germline, CDR1 is SGHTA and CDR2 is FQGNSA. The ends lost 3 bases at V and 3 bases at J; junction bases unmatched: 6. The CDR3 region is CASSFVGTSDTDTQYF. CDR3 nucleotide sequence: TGTGCCAGCAGCTTTGTTGGGACTAGCGATACAGATACGCAGTATTTT.

This clonotype was detected a few times. The chain couples TRBV25-1 to TRBJ2-4; 9 bases are shared with TRBD2. The CDR3 consists of 15 residues. V lost 2 bases and J lost 10; bases outside the gene matches: 9. Germline assignment: CDR1 MGHDK and CDR2 SYGVNS. The CDR3 loop reads CASSESWAGGLIQYF. The CDR3 bases are TGTGCCAGCAGTGAAAGTTGGGCGGGGGGGCTAATTCAGTACTTC.

The chain joins TRBV5-1 to TRBJ2-3; TRBD1 is a possible D gene (6 bases). The length of the CDR3 is 14 residues. Per germline, CDR1 SGHRS and CDR2 YFSETQ. The ends were cut back, 5 bases at V and 0 bases at J, with 10 bases in the middle. The DNA of the CDR3 is TGCGCCAGCAGGGTAGGGGGTAGCACAGATACGCAGTATTTT. It specifies CASRVGGSTDTQYF.

This clonotype was seen only a few times. The chain employs TRBV6-2 or TRBV6-3 and TRBJ1-2; tentative D call: TRBD1 (6 bases). V lost 0 bases to trimming and J lost 2 bases, with 10 bases between them. The CDR3 consists of 15 residues. Germline V gene lookup returns CDR1 MNHEY and CDR2 SVGEGT. The CDR3 DNA is TGTGCCAGCAGTTACTCCAGGGGTGGCAACTATGGCTACACCTTC. It yields the protein CASSYSRGGNYGYTF.

The V gene is TRBV12-3 or TRBV12-4, the J gene TRBJ2-5, with TRBD2 identical over 7 bases. Trimming removed 4 bases from V and 1 base from J; junction bases left unmatched: 6. The CDR3 totals 15 residues. CDR3 sequence reads: CASSSRASGQETQYF. The CDR3 DNA follows: TGTGCCAGCAGTTCCCGGGCTAGCGGCCAAGAGACCCAGTACTTC.

The genes are TRBV5-1 and TRBJ1-1; D possibly corresponds to TRBD1 (5 bases). Per germline, CDR1 SGHRS and CDR2 YFSETQ. The V gene lost 3 bases and the J gene lost 1 base, with 10 bases spanning the gap. The CDR3 is 14 residues long. This CDR3 is CASSSPDRNTEAFF. CDR3 in DNA: TGCGCCAGCAGCTCGCCCGACAGGAACACTGAAGCTTTCTTT.

The chain has TRBV11-2 and TRBJ2-3; D is uncertain. The germline CDR1 and CDR2 sequences are SGHAT and FQNNGV. This CDR3 spans 15 amino acids. The V end lost 2 bases, the J end lost 4 bases, and 13 bases lay between the germline ends. The CDR3 nucleotides read TGTGCCAGCAGCTTATACCTAGGAAGGGCAGATACGCAGTATTTT. Translating gives CASSLYLGRADTQYF. Combining the CDR3 with reference TRBV11-2 and TRBJ2-3 gives the whole variable domain EAGVAQSPRYKIIEKRQSVAFWCNPISGHATLYWYQQILGQGPKLLIQFQNNGVVDDSQLPKDRFSAERLKGVDSTLKIQPAKLEDSAVYLCASSLYLGRADTQYFGPGTRLTVL.

This clonotype was seen a few times. The chain has TRBV5-6 and TRBJ1-6, with TRBD1 matching over 10 bases. The CDR3 runs 16 residues. The germline gives CDR1 SGHDT, CDR2 YYEEEE. V lost 4 bases to trimming and J lost 7 bases; unmatched junction nucleotides: 8. The CDR3 DNA sequence: TGTGCCAGCAGCGCTGACAGGGGGCAGGTGAATTCACCCCTCCACTTT. Translated, it gives CASSADRGQVNSPLHF.

The chain combines TRBV4-1 with TRBJ1-1; 8 bases align to TRBD1. J gave up 1 base and V 3 bases, and 4 bases lay outside the gene matches. There are 15 residues in the CDR3. Germline lookup yields CDR1 MGHRA and CDR2 YSYEKL. The CDR3 coding sequence is TGCGCCAGCAGCCACACTGGGACAGGGAACACTGAAGCTTTCTTT. It yields the protein CASSHTGTGNTEAFF.

This clonotype was counted at least ten times. V gene TRBV6-2 or TRBV6-3 combines with J gene TRBJ2-5; perhaps TRBD2 as D (5 bases). In germline, CDR1 is MNHEY, CDR2 SVGEGT. Between the trimmed V and J ends, which lost 6 bases and 1 base, there was a span of 9 bases. The CDR3 has 13 residues. As DNA, the CDR3 is TGTGCCAGCAGCCCACTAGGCCAAGAGACCCAGTACTTC. Encoded protein: CASSPLGQETQYF.